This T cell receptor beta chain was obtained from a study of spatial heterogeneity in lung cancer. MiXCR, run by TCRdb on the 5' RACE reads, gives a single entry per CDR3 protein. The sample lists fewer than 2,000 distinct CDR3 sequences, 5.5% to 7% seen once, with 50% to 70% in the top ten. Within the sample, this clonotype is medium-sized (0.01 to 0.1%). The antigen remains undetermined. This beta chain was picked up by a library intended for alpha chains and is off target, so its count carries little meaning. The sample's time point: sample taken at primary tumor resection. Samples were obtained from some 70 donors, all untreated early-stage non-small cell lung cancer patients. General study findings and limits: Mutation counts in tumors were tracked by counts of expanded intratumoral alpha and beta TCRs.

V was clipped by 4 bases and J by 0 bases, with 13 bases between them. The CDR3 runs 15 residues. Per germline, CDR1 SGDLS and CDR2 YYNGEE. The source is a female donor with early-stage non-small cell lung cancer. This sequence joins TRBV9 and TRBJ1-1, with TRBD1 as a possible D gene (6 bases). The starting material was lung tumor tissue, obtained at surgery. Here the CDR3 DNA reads TGTGCCAGCAGCACCCGGACAGAGATGAACACTGAAGCTTTCTTT. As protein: CASSTRTEMNTEAFF.